This T cell receptor (beta chain) was recovered during a study of Ad26.COV2.S vaccination and SARS-CoV-2 variants. This CDR3 spans 15 amino acids. Trimming pared 5 bases from V and 6 bases from J, leaving 16 bases between. Germline V gene lookup returns CDR1 LNHDA and CDR2 SQIVND (reference sequence). Treatment of the sample: approximately 18 received Ad26.COV2.S at low or high dose, single or two shots; about 5 received placebo; per-sample allocation not given. Sampling was performed 63 days after the first vaccine or placebo injection. Whoever gave the sample was an adult aged 18-55 years in Boston. The assay was immunoSEQ multiplex PCR, and TCRdb's table has in-frame clones only and misses some. The sample holds 350,000 to 500,000 clones, 90% seen once. Findings and caveats of the study: Once vaccination had occurred, spike-specific CD8+ and CD4+ T cell responses reportedly showed substantial breadth. Researchers reported similar non-spike TCR breadth in vaccine and placebo recipients.

Note on this clone: What it recognizes is unknown.

The genes are TRBV19 and TRBJ2-2; a possible D gene is TRBD1 (5 bases). Specimen: peripheral blood, collected in a trial of Ad26.COV2.S vaccine versus placebo. The receptor's source is a person aged 18 to 59 who received the Ad26.COV2.S COVID-19 vaccine or a placebo. The CDR3: CASSSGHYRAGELFF. CDR3 coding DNA: TGTGCCAGTAGTTCCGGACATTACCGGGCCGGGGAGCTGTTTTTT.